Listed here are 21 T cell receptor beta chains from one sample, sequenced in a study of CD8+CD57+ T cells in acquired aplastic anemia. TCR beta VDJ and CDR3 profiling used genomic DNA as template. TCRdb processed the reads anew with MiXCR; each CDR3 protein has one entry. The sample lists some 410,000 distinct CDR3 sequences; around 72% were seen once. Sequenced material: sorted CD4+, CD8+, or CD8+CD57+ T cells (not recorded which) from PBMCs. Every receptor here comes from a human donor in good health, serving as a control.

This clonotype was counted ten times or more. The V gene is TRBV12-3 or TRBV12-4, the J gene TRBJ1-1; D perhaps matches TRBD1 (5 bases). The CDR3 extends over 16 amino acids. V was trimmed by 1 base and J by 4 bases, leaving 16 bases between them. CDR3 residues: CASSLGGEGGGTEAFF. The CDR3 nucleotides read TGTGCCAGCAGTTTAGGGGGGGAGGGTGGTGGCACTGAAGCTTTCTTT.

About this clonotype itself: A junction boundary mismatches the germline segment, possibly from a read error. The CDR3 DNA reads as TGTGCTAGCAGCCGGGACCGACCCTCCTATGAGCAGTACTTC. Its translation is CASSRDRPSYEQYF. The chain combines TRBV7-6 with TRBJ2-7, with D perhaps being TRBD1 or TRBD2 (5 bases each). The CDR3 covers 14 residues. The germline V gene has CDR1 SGHVS and CDR2 FNYEAQ.

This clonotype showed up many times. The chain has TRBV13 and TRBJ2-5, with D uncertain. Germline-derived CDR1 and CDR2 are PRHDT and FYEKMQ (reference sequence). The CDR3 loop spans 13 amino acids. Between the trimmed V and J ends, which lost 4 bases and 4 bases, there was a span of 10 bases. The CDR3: CASSSSPGETQYF. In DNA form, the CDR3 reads TGTGCCAGCAGCTCCAGCCCGGGAGAGACCCAGTACTTC.

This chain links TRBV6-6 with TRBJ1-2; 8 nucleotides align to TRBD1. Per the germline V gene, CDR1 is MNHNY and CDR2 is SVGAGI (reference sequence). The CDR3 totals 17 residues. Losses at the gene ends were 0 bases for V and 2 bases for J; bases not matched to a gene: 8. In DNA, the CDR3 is TGTGCCAGCAGTTACTCGGGGACAGGATCCCGAAACTATGGCTACACCTTC. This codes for CASSYSGTGSRNYGYTF.

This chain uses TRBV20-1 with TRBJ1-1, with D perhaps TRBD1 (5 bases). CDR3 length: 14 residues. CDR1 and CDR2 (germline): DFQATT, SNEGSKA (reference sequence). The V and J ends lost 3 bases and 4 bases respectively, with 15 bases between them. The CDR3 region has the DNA TGCAGTGCTAGCCAAAGGAGGGGACGCACTGAAGCTTTCTTT. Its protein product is CSASQRRGRTEAFF.

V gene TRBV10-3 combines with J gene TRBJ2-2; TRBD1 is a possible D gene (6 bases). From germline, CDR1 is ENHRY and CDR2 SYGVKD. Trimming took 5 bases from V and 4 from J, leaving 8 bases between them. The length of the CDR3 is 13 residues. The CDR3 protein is CAISQGTTGELFF. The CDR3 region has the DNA TGTGCCATCAGTCAGGGGACCACCGGGGAGCTGTTTTTT.

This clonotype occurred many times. CDR3 amino acids: CASSFDRVHEQYF. The CDR3 DNA follows: TGTGCCAGTAGCTTCGACAGGGTCCACGAGCAGTACTTC. The V and J genes are TRBV19 and TRBJ2-7; 7 bases match TRBD1. With 6 bases clipped from V and 5 bases from J, the junction kept 7 bases outside the gene matches. The CDR3 is 13 residues long. Per germline, CDR1 LNHDA and CDR2 SQIVND (reference sequence). Complete variable domain (other parts from reference TRBV19 and TRBJ2-7): DGGITQSPKYLFRKEGQNVTLSCEQNLNHDAMYWYRQDPGQGLRLIYYSQIVNDFQKGDIAEGYSVSREKKESFPLTVTSAQKNPTAFYLCASSFDRVHEQYFGPGTRLTVT.

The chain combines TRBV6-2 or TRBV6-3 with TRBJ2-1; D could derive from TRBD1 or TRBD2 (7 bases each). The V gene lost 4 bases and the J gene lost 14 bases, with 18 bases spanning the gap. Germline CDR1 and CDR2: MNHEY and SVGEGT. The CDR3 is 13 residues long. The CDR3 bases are TGTGCCAGCAGTTCTACACCAGGGGGGGGCAAGTTCTTC. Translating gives CASSSTPGGGKFF.

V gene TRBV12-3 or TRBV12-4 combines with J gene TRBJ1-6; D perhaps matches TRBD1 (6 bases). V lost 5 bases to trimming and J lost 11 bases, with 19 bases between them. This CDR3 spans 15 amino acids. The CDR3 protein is CASSIEGGRLAPLHF. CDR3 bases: TGTGCCAGCAGTATAGAGGGGGGGCGGTTGGCACCCCTCCACTTT.

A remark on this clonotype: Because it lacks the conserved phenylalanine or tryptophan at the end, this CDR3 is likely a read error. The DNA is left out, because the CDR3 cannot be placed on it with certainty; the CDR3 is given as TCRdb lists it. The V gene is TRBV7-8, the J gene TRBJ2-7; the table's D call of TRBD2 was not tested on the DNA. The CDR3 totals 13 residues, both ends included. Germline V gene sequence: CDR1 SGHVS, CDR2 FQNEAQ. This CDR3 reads CASSDDSHAGSPL.

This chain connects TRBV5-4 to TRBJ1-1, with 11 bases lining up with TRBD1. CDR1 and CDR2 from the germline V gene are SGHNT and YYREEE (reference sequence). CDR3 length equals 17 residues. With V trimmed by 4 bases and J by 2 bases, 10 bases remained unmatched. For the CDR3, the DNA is TGTGCCAGCAGCAATGGACAGGGGGCGAGAGATAACACTGAAGCTTTCTTT. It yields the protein CASSNGQGARDNTEAFF. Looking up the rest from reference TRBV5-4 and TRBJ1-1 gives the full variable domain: ETGVTQSPTHLIKTRGQQVTLRCSSQSGHNTVSWYQQALGQGPQFIFQYYREEENGRGNFPPRFSGLQFPNYSSELNVNALELDDSALYLCASSNGQGARDNTEAFFGQGTRLTVV.

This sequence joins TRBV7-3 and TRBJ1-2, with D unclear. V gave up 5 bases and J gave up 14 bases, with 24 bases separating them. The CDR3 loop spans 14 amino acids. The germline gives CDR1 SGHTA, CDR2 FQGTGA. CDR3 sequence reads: CASSEGIGPTSSTF. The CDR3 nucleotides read TGTGCCAGCAGCGAAGGAATAGGCCCTACGAGCAGTACCTTC.

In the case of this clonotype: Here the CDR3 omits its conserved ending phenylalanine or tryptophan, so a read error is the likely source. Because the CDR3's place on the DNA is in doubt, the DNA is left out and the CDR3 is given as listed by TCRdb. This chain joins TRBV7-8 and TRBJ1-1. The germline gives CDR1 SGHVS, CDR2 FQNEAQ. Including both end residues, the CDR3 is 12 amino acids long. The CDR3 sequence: CASSLGQHEAVS.

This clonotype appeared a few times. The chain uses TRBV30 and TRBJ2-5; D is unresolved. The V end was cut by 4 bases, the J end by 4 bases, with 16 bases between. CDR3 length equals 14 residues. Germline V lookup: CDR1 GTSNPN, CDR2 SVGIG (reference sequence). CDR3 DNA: TGTGCCTGGACGGCCCTAGGCCCATCAGAGACCCAGTACTTC. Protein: CAWTALGPSETQYF. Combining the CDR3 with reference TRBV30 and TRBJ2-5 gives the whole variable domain SQTIHQWPATLVQPVGSPLSLECTVEGTSNPNLYWYRQAAGRGLQLLFYSVGIGQISSEVPQNLSASRPQDRQFILSSKKLLLSDSGFYLCAWTALGPSETQYFGPGTRLLVL.

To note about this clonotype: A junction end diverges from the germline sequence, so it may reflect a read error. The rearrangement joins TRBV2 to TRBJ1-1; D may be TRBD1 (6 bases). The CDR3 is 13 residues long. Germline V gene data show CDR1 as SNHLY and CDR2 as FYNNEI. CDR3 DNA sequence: TGTGCTAGGGGGGAAAAGGGGAACAATGAAGCTTACTTT. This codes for CARGEKGNNEAYF.

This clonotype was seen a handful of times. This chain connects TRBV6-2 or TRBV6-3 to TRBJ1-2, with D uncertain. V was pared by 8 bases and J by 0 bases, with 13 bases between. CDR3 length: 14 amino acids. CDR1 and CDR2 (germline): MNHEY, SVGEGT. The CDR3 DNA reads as TGTGCCAGCCTCGAAGCACCGGCTAACTATGGCTACACCTTC. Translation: CASLEAPANYGYTF.

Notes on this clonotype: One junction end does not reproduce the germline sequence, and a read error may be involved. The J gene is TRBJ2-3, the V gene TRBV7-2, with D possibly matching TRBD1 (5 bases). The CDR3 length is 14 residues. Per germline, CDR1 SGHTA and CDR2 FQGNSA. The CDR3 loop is CASSVDSLRLNPPF. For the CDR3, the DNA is TGTGCCAGCAGCGTCGACAGCCTGAGGCTTAATCCACCCTTT.

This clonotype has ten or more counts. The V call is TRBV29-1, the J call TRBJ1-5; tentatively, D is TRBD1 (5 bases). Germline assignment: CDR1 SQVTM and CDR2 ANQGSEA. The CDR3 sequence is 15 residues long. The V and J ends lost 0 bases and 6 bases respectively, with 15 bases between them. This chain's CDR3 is CSVEEGTSGGQPQHF. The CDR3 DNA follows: TGCAGCGTTGAAGAAGGGACGTCCGGGGGTCAGCCCCAGCATTTT.

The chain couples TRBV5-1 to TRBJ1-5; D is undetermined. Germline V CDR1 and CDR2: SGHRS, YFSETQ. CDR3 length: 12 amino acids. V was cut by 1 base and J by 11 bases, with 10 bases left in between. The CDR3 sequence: CASSLRWETQHF. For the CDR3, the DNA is TGCGCCAGCAGCTTGCGTTGGGAGACCCAGCATTTT.

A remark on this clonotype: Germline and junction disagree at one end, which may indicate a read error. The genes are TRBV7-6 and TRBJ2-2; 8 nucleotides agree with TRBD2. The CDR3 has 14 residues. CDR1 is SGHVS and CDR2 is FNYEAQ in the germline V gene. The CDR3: CASSSAGDTGVLLF. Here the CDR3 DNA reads TGTGCCAGCAGCTCAGCGGGGGACACCGGAGTGCTGCTGTTT.

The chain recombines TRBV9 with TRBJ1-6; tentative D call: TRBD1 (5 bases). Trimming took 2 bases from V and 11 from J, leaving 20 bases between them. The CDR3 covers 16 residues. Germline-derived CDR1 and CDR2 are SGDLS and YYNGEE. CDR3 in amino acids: CASSVGRSGNTTPLHF. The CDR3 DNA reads TGTGCCAGCAGCGTGGGGCGCTCTGGAAACACCACACCCCTCCACTTT.